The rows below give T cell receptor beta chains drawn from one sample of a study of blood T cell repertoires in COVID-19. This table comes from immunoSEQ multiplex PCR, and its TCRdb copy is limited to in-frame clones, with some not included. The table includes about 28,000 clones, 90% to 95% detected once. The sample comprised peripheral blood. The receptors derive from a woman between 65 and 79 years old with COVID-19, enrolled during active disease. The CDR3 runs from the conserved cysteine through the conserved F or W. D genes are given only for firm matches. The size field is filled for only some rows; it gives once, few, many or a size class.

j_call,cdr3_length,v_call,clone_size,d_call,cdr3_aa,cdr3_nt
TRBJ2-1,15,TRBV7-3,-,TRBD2,CASSLGSSGNNEQFF,TGTGCCAGCAGCTTAGGGTCTAGCGGGAACAATGAGCAGTTCTTC
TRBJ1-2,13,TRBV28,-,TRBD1,CASSSGQEAAYTF,TGTGCCAGCAGTTCCGGACAGGAGGCTGCCTACACCTTC
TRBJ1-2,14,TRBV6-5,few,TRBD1,CASSYRGQSYGYTF,TGTGCCAGCAGTTACAGGGGACAGTCCTATGGCTACACCTTC
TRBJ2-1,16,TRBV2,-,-,CASSELVGLFSGEQFF,TGTGCCAGCAGTGAATTGGTGGGACTCTTTTCTGGTGAGCAGTTCTTC
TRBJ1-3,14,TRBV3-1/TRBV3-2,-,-,CASSGRVSGNTIYF,TGTGCCAGCAGCGGCAGGGTCTCGGGAAACACCATATATTTT
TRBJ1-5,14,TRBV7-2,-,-,CASKAGTSNQPQHF,TGTGCCAGCAAGGCGGGAACTAGCAATCAGCCCCAGCATTTT
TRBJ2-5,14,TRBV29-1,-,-,CSVEPAGGKETQYF,TGCAGCGTTGAACCGGCCGGCGGGAAAGAGACCCAGTACTTC
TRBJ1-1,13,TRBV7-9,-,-,CASSLVVATEAFF,TGTGCCAGCAGCTTAGTAGTAGCGACTGAAGCTTTCTTT
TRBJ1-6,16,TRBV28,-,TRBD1,CASSLAGGPYNSPLHF,TGTGCCAGCAGTTTGGCAGGGGGTCCCTATAATTCACCCCTCCACTTT
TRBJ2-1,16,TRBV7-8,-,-,CASSKRTVGNGNEQFF,TGTGCCAGCAGCAAACGGACAGTGGGGAACGGCAATGAGCAGTTCTTC
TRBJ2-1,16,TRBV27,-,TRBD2,CASSNVRGLAGDEQFF,TGTGCCAGCAGTAACGTCCGCGGACTAGCGGGAGATGAGCAGTTCTTC
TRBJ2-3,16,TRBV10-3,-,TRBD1,CAIRSVSGQGSDTQYF,TGTGCCATCAGGTCGGTGTCGGGACAGGGTTCAGATACGCAGTATTTT
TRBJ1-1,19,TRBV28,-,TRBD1,CASSLAVDRVRGVNTEAFF,TGTGCCAGCAGTTTAGCCGTCGACAGGGTACGAGGGGTGAACACTGAAGCTTTCTTT
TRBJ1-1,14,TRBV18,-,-,CASSPELFKTEAFF,TGTGCCAGCTCACCAGAGCTCTTCAAGACTGAAGCTTTCTTT
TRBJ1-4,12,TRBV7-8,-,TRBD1,CATRQGEEKLFF,TGTGCCACCAGACAGGGCGAAGAAAAACTGTTTTTT
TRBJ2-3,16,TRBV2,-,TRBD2,CASSYPGLEIPDTQYF,TGTGCCAGCAGCTACCCGGGACTAGAGATCCCAGATACGCAGTATTTT
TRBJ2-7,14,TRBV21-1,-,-,CASSNGESSYEQYF,TGTGCCAGCAGCAACGGGGAAAGCTCCTACGAGCAGTACTTC
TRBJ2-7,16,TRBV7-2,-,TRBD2,CASSDPLAGGPYEQYF,TGTGCCAGCAGCGACCCCCTAGCGGGAGGGCCCTACGAGCAGTACTTC
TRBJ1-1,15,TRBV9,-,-,CASSPRAGLNTEAFF,TGTGCCAGCAGCCCCCGGGCGGGTTTGAACACTGAAGCTTTCTTT
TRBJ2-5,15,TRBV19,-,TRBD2,CASRETSGTGETQYF,TGTGCCAGTAGGGAGACTAGCGGGACAGGAGAGACCCAGTACTTC
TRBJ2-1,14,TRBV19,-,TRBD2,CASRGGSSYNEQFF,TGTGCCAGTCGCGGCGGGAGCTCCTACAATGAGCAGTTCTTC
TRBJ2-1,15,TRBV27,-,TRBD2,CASGKGLAGTNEQFF,TGTGCCAGCGGTAAGGGACTAGCGGGGACCAATGAGCAGTTCTTC
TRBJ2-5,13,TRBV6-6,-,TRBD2,CASRGGSPETQYF,TGTGCCAGCAGGGGCGGGAGCCCGGAGACCCAGTACTTC
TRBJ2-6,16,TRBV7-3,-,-,CASSSTGVSGANVLTF,TGTGCCAGCAGCTCGACGGGAGTCTCTGGGGCCAACGTCCTGACTTTC
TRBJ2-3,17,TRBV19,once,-,CASSYTTGRISTDTQYF,TGTGCCAGTAGTTATACGACCGGGAGAATTAGCACAGATACGCAGTATTTT
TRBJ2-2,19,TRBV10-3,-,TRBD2,CAISSLPGLAGGPTGELFF,TGTGCCATCAGTAGTTTACCGGGACTAGCGGGAGGGCCCACCGGGGAGCTGTTTTTT
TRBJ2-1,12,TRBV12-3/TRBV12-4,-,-,CASSRNGYEQFF,TGTGCCAGCAGTCGTAACGGGTATGAGCAGTTCTTC
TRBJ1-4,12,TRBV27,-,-,CASGRGSEKLFF,TGTGCCAGCGGTAGGGGCAGCGAAAAACTGTTTTTT
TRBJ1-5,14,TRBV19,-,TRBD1,CASSIHGQGQPQHF,TGTGCCAGTAGTATCCACGGACAGGGCCAGCCCCAGCATTTT
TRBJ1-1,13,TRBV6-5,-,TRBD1,CASSLGQGTEAFF,TGTGCCAGCAGCCTGGGACAGGGGACTGAAGCTTTCTTT
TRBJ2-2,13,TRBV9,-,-,CASSDWNTGELFF,TGTGCCAGCAGCGACTGGAACACCGGGGAGCTGTTTTTT
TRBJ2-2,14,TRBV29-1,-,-,CSVLGQSNTGELFF,TGCAGCGTTTTAGGACAGTCGAACACCGGGGAGCTGTTTTTT
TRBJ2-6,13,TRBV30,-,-,CALGRAGANVLTF,TGTGCCTTGGGCAGGGCCGGGGCCAACGTCCTGACTTTC
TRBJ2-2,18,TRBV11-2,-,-,CASSRERGAVRRTGELFF,TGTGCCAGCAGTCGGGAGAGAGGGGCCGTGAGGAGAACCGGGGAGCTGTTTTTT
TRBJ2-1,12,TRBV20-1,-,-,CSASQDINEQFF,TGCAGTGCTAGTCAGGACATCAATGAGCAGTTCTTC
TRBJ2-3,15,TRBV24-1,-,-,CATSDSSTPTDTQYF,TGTGCCACCAGTGATTCGTCGACTCCCACAGATACGCAGTATTTT
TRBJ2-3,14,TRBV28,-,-,CASSSGLFTDTQYF,TGTGCCAGCAGTTCAGGACTGTTCACAGATACGCAGTATTTT
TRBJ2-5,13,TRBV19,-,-,CASSPTVAETQYF,TGTGCCAGTTCCCCGACAGTGGCGGAGACCCAGTACTTC
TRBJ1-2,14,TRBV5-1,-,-,CASSLAAGADGYTF,TGCGCCAGCAGCTTGGCCGCGGGGGCAGACGGCTACACCTTC
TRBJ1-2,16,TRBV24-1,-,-,CATSDNVAPSLYGYTF,TGTGCCACCAGTGATAATGTAGCCCCTAGCCTCTATGGCTACACCTTC
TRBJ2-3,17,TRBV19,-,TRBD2,CASSRAGGPPGTDTQYF,TGTGCCAGTAGTAGGGCGGGAGGGCCCCCCGGCACAGATACGCAGTATTTT
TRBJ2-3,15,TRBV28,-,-,CASRRTAWVTDTQYF,TGTGCCAGCAGGCGGACAGCGTGGGTGACAGATACGCAGTATTTT
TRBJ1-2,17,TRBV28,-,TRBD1,CASGNFGTGAAFYGYTF,TGTGCCAGCGGCAACTTTGGAACAGGGGCCGCTTTTTATGGCTACACCTTC